Described below is a single T cell receptor beta chain sequence and its context. The sample comes from a study of blood T cell repertoires in COVID-19. The repertoire was sequenced with immunoSEQ multiplex PCR; TCRdb's copy has only in-frame clones and lacks some. This sample has 360,000 or so clones, with approximately 90% found just once. Germline loops: CDR1 MNHEY, CDR2 SVGAGI. This CDR3 is 14 amino acids long. V was clipped by 2 bases and J by 2 bases, with 9 bases between them. This chain uses TRBV6-5 with TRBJ1-2, with D unresolved. The sequence was collected from a woman aged 55-69 years with COVID-19, enrolled during active disease. Material for sequencing was peripheral blood. This CDR3 reads CASSYTRFNYGYTF. The CDR3 DNA reads as TGTGCCAGCAGTTACACACGATTCAACTATGGCTACACCTTC.